A single sample gave rise to the 23 T cell receptor beta chains below, sequenced in a study of early T cells in non-severe SARS-CoV-2 infection. TCRdb analysed the 5' RACE reads with MiXCR anew, one entry per CDR3 protein. The sample yields fewer than 80,000 distinct CDR3 sequences, 8.8% seen once. The material sequenced was whole blood, taken at baseline. The receptors here all came from an adult who was a healthcare worker with PCR-confirmed SARS-CoV-2 infection or an uninfected control (not recorded which).

The table lists this clonotype with a few counts. The chain is built from TRBV10-3 and TRBJ1-3; D may be TRBD1 (5 bases). The CDR3 runs 16 residues. Trimming left V 6 bases short and J 0 bases short, with 15 bases between. Per the germline V gene, CDR1 is ENHRY and CDR2 is SYGVKD. DNA for the CDR3: TGTGCCATCAGGGACACCCGGGCTGCCTCTGGAAACACCATATATTTT. Amino acid sequence: CAIRDTRAASGNTIYF.

The V gene is TRBV7-8, the J gene TRBJ2-3, with 10 bases identical to TRBD2. Germline V CDR1 and CDR2: SGHVS, FQNEAQ. The V gene end was trimmed by 4 bases and the J gene end by 5 bases; junction bases not matched to a gene: 15. The CDR3 loop spans 18 amino acids. CDR3 DNA sequence: TGTGCCAGCAGCTCTAAACGGCCAATAGCGGGAGGACGAGATACGCAGTATTTT. Its protein is CASSSKRPIAGGRDTQYF.

This clonotype was seen ten or more times. The CDR3 loop reads CASRLAGGMGTDTQYF. CDR3 DNA: TGTGCCAGCAGACTAGCGGGAGGCATGGGCACAGATACGCAGTATTTT. V is TRBV12-3 or TRBV12-4 and J is TRBJ2-3, with 12 bases matching TRBD2. The CDR3 runs 16 residues. J gave up 1 base and V 6 bases, and 5 bases lay outside the gene matches.

A few counts support this clonotype. The chain employs TRBV29-1 and TRBJ2-7, with D perhaps TRBD2 (5 bases). V was pared by 7 bases and J by 5 bases, with 9 bases between. Germline lookup yields CDR1 SQVTM and CDR2 ANQGSEA. The length of the CDR3 is 10 residues. CDR3 nucleotide sequence: TGCAGCGCGGGGAACAACGAGCAGTACTTC. It is translated as CSAGNNEQYF.

V usage is TRBV10-3 and J usage is TRBJ1-2; possible D gene TRBD1, 6 bases. From germline, CDR1 is ENHRY and CDR2 SYGVKD. The V end was cut by 6 bases, the J end by 0 bases, with 14 bases between. The length of the CDR3 is 15 residues. For the CDR3, the DNA is TGTGCCATCAGGGGACACGACGGTCCTAACTATGGCTACACCTTC. This encodes CAIRGHDGPNYGYTF.

This clonotype was counted at least ten times. This CDR3 reads CSVEGRVAGAFF. The CDR3 DNA follows: TGCAGCGTTGAGGGCAGGGTGGCGGGAGCTTTCTTT. The chain uses TRBV29-1 and TRBJ1-1, with D maybe TRBD1 (5 bases). V shed 3 bases and J shed 10 bases, with 15 bases lying between them. Germline-derived CDR1 and CDR2 are SQVTM and ANQGSEA. This CDR3 region has 12 residues. Variable domain in full (rest from reference TRBV29-1 and TRBJ1-1): SAVISQKPSRDICQRGTSLTIQCQVDSQVTMMFWYRQQPGQSLTLIATANQGSEATYESGFVIDKFPISRPNLTFSTLTVSNMSPEDSSIYLCSVEGRVAGAFFGQGTRLTVV.

This clonotype occurred many times. V and J are TRBV12-3 or TRBV12-4 and TRBJ2-5; TRBD2 aligns across 10 bases. This CDR3 comprises 16 residues. V lost 3 bases to trimming and J lost 4 bases; unmatched junction nucleotides: 8. The CDR3 loop is CASSFSVVAGGETQYF. Written as DNA, the CDR3 is TGTGCCAGCAGTTTCTCAGTAGTAGCGGGAGGAGAGACCCAGTACTTC.

This clonotype was detected only a few times. The CDR3 is CASSVGRSSTDTQYF. The CDR3 DNA follows: TGTGCCAGCAGCGTAGGCCGGTCTAGCACAGATACGCAGTATTTT. The chain couples TRBV9 to TRBJ2-3; D ambiguous. The CDR3 runs to 15 residues. Germline lookup yields CDR1 SGDLS and CDR2 YYNGEE. Trimming removed 0 bases from V and 0 bases from J, with 8 bases in between.

This clonotype was seen many times. The chain carries TRBV4-1 and TRBJ1-4; D is possibly TRBD1 (6 bases). Trimming shortened V by 0 bases and J by 3 bases, and 20 bases separated the two germline ends. Germline V gene sequence: CDR1 MGHRA, CDR2 YSYEKL. CDR3 size: 19 residues. CDR3 sequence: CASSQDPKKAGASNEKLFF. The CDR3, as DNA: TGCGCCAGCAGCCAAGATCCAAAGAAAGCAGGGGCTTCTAATGAAAAACTGTTTTTT.

In its sample, this clonotype was seen many times. This sequence joins TRBV11-2 and TRBJ2-7, with D unresolved. The CDR3 totals 16 residues. Trimming cost V 0 bases and J 2 bases, with 14 bases left between them. Germline V lookup: CDR1 SGHAT, CDR2 FQNNGV. The DNA for the CDR3 is TGTGCCAGCAGCTTAGACGGGTACGCCGGGCCCTACGAGCAGTACTTC. Translation gives CASSLDGYAGPYEQYF. The variable domain in full, with the rest retrieved from reference TRBV11-2 and TRBJ2-7, is EAGVAQSPRYKIIEKRQSVAFWCNPISGHATLYWYQQILGQGPKLLIQFQNNGVVDDSQLPKDRFSAERLKGVDSTLKIQPAKLEDSAVYLCASSLDGYAGPYEQYFGPGTRLTVT.

This clonotype was observed at least ten times. The chain is built from TRBV5-4 and TRBJ2-1, with 14 bases that match TRBD2. The trim removed 4 bases at V and 6 bases at J, leaving 21 bases unmatched. Per germline, CDR1 SGHNT and CDR2 YYREEE (reference sequence). The CDR3 is 21 residues long. The CDR3 protein is CASSGDLGLPGTSGSINEQFF. In nucleotides, the CDR3 is TGTGCCAGCAGCGGGGACTTGGGACTTCCCGGGACTAGCGGGAGTATCAATGAGCAGTTCTTC.

This clonotype was detected many times. The rearrangement uses TRBV5-1 and TRBJ1-1; 11 bases agree with TRBD1. CDR3 length equals 16 residues. Per germline, CDR1 SGHRS and CDR2 YFSETQ. Trimming removed 3 bases from V and 3 bases from J; junction bases left unmatched: 7. The CDR3 loop is CASSSGTGGMYTEAFF. The CDR3 DNA reads TGCGCCAGCAGCTCCGGGACAGGGGGAATGTACACTGAAGCTTTCTTT.

This clonotype has ten or more counts. This chain connects TRBV6-1 to TRBJ2-4; D is perhaps TRBD1 (6 bases). Trimming stripped 1 base from V and 3 bases from J, with 13 bases between. Germline V gene lookup returns CDR1 MNHNS and CDR2 SASEGT. There are 16 residues in the CDR3. The CDR3 sequence: CASSEVNSRGKNIQYF. The CDR3 bases are TGTGCCAGCAGTGAAGTCAATTCCAGGGGCAAAAACATTCAGTACTTC.

There are many counts of this clonotype. J is TRBJ2-2 and V is TRBV7-8; possible D gene TRBD1, 5 bases. The CDR3 is 14 residues long. V lost 5 bases and J 4 bases, leaving 11 bases between the germline ends. Germline CDR1 SGHVS, CDR2 FQNEAQ. CDR3 DNA: TGTGCCAGCAGCGTGCTAGGGGCCACCGGGGAGCTGTTTTTT. Protein product: CASSVLGATGELFF.

This clonotype was found many times. This chain connects TRBV27 to TRBJ1-6; no reliable D call. There are 12 residues in the CDR3. Trimming took 3 bases from V and 7 from J, leaving 4 bases between them. The germline CDR1 and CDR2 sequences are MNHEY and SMNVEV (reference sequence). In nucleotides, the CDR3 is TGTGCCAGCAGTTTCCGGAATTCACCCCTCCACTTT. Its protein product is CASSFRNSPLHF.

The chain uses TRBV7-6 and TRBJ2-5; D uncertain. Germline values: CDR1 SGHVS, CDR2 FNYEAQ. CDR3 length: 12 residues. Trimming removed 2 bases at V and 5 bases at J, with 6 bases between. As DNA, the CDR3 is TGTGCCAGCAGCTTATCCCGGGAGACCCAGTACTTC. Translated, it gives CASSLSRETQYF.

In its sample, this clonotype was seen a few times. The gene calls are TRBV11-3 and TRBJ2-1; possibly TRBD1 or TRBD2 for D (5 bases each). CDR1 is SGHNT and CDR2 is YENEEA in the germline V gene. Deletions cut 5 bases from V and 2 bases from J, with 13 bases between. This CDR3 contains 15 residues. The CDR3 region is CASSPSRGAYNEQFF. The CDR3 nucleotides are TGTGCCAGCAGCCCCAGTCGGGGCGCCTACAATGAGCAGTTCTTC.

Ten or more counts support this clonotype. V usage is TRBV10-3 and J usage is TRBJ1-2; possibly TRBD1 for D (5 bases). V was shortened by 6 bases and J by 2 bases, with 16 bases between the two germline ends. Germline CDR1 and CDR2: ENHRY and SYGVKD. The CDR3 sequence is 15 residues long. The DNA of the CDR3 is TGTGCCATCAGCGGGGTGGGACGAGAGAACTATGGCTACACCTTC. This translates into CAISGVGRENYGYTF.

This rearrangement joins TRBV12-3 or TRBV12-4 to TRBJ2-2, with 16 bases matching TRBD2. The length of the CDR3 is 16 residues. The V segment lost 6 bases and the J segment 8 bases; nucleotides outside the gene matches: 6. The CDR3: CASSSGLAGGEGELFF. CDR3 DNA sequence: TGTGCCAGCAGCTCGGGACTAGCGGGAGGGGAGGGGGAGCTGTTTTTT.

The gene calls are TRBV29-1 and TRBJ2-1; no clear D gene. The V gene lost 2 bases and the J gene lost 2 bases, with 19 bases spanning the gap. Germline lookup yields CDR1 SQVTM and CDR2 ANQGSEA. The CDR3 runs 17 residues. The CDR3: CSVENDTFDWAYNEQFF. For the CDR3, the DNA is TGCAGCGTTGAAAACGATACTTTTGATTGGGCCTACAATGAGCAGTTCTTC.

This clonotype was seen at least ten times. The rearrangement links TRBV18 to TRBJ1-4; D might be TRBD1 (5 bases). In germline, CDR1 is KGHSH, CDR2 LQKENI. Trimming cost V 3 bases and J 8 bases, with 19 bases left between them. CDR3 size: 16 residues. The CDR3 region is CASSPPGTTGGEKLFF. The CDR3 DNA sequence: TGTGCCAGCTCACCGCCCGGGACTACGGGAGGGGAAAAACTGTTTTTT.

This clonotype has ten or more counts. In DNA, the CDR3 is TGCGCCAGCAGCCTTCTCGGGGGGGCAACCTACAATGAGCAGTTCTTC. This translates into CASSLLGGATYNEQFF. The chain combines TRBV5-1 with TRBJ2-1; TRBD2 agrees at 8 bases. The V and J ends lost 4 bases and 2 bases, in that order; junction bases with no gene match: 8. The CDR3 loop spans 16 amino acids. Germline V lookup: CDR1 SGHRS, CDR2 YFSETQ. Complete variable domain (other parts from reference TRBV5-1 and TRBJ2-1): KAGVTQTPRYLIKTRGQQVTLSCSPISGHRSVSWYQQTPGQGLQFLFEYFSETQRNKGNFPGRFSGRQFSNSRSEMNVSTLELGDSALYLCASSLLGGATYNEQFFGPGTRLTVL.

Ten or more counts support this clonotype. This chain links TRBV20-1 with TRBJ2-3; 10 nucleotides agree with TRBD2. This CDR3 region has 15 residues. Germline CDR1 is DFQATT and CDR2 is SNEGSKA (reference sequence). Unmatched junction bases numbered 11, after V lost 5 bases and J lost 6 bases. CDR3 sequence reads: CSAGGLAVIGDTQYF. The CDR3 DNA reads TGCAGTGCTGGAGGACTAGCGGTAATTGGGGATACGCAGTATTTT.